This T cell receptor beta chain is drawn from a study of T-cell reconstitution after alpha-beta-depleted transplantation in children. Study-wide results and caveats: T-cell counts and diversity were attributed mostly to newly produced T cells one year after transplant. Several hundred expanded graft clones reportedly supplied alpha-beta T cells about two months after transplant.

Preparation of the TCRbeta library was carried out with unique molecular identifiers. From the PCR reads, TCRdb called clonotypes with MiXCR, one entry per CDR3 protein. Of about 98,000 distinct CDR3 sequences in the sample, 20% to 25% are singletons; the top ten hold about 21%. Germline loops: CDR1 LGHDT, CDR2 YNNKEL (reference sequence). V was shortened by 0 bases and J by 3 bases, with 15 bases between the two germline ends. The CDR3 is 16 residues long. This clonotype has at least ten counts. Its antigen is still unknown. V gene TRBV3-1 combines with J gene TRBJ2-7, with D tentatively TRBD2 (6 bases). This clonotype was sampled from a boy aged 2 to 10 with acute lymphoblastic leukemia, due to receive a stem cell transplant. The material sequenced was PBMCs, taken before TCRalphabeta/CD19-depleted stem cell transplant. Here the CDR3 reads CASSQDAGRRYYEQYF. The CDR3 coding sequence is TGTGCCAGCAGCCAAGACGCGGGACGTAGGTACTACGAGCAGTACTTC.